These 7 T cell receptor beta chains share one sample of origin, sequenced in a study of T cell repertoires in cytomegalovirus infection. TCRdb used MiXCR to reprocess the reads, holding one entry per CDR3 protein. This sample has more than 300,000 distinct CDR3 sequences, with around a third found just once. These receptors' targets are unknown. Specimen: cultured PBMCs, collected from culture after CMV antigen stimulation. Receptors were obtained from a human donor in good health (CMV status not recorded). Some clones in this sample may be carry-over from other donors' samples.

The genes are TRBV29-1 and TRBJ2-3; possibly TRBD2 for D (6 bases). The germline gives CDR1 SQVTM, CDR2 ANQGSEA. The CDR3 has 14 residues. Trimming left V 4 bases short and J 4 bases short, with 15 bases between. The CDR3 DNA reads TGCAGCGTTGGCGGCGCGGAGGGGCCAGATACGCAGTATTTT. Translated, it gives CSVGGAEGPDTQYF.

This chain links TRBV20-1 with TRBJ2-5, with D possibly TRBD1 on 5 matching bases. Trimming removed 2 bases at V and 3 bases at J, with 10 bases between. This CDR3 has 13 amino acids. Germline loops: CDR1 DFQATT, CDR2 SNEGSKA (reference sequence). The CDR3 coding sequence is TGCAGTGCTAGACATTCAGGGAAAGAGACCCAGTACTTC. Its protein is CSARHSGKETQYF.

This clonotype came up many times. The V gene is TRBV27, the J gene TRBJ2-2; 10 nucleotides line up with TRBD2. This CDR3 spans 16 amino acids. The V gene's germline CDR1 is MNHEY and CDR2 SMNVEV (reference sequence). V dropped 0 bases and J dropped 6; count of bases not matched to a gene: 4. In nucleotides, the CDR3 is TGTGCCAGCAGTTTATCTTCTAGCGGGAGATCCGGGGAGCTGTTTTTT. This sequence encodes CASSLSSSGRSGELFF.

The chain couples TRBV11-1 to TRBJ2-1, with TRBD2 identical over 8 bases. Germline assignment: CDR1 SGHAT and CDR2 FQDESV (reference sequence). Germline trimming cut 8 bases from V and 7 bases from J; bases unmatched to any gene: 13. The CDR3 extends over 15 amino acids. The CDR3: CASGVAGRGGNEQFF. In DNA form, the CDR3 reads TGTGCCAGCGGAGTAGCGGGGAGGGGGGGGAATGAGCAGTTCTTC.

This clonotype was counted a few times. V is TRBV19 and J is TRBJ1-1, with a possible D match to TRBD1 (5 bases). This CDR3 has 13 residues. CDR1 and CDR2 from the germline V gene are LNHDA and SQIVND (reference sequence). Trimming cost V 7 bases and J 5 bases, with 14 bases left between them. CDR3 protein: CASTPTWGTEAFF. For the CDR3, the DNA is TGTGCCAGTACCCCAACCTGGGGGACTGAAGCTTTCTTT.

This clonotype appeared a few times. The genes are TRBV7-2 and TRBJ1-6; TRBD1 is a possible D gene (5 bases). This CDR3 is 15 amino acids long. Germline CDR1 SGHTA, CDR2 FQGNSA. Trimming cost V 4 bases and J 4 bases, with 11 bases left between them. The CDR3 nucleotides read TGTGCCAGCAGCTCCTCGGGGGGGTATAATTCACCCCTCCACTTT. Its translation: CASSSSGGYNSPLHF.

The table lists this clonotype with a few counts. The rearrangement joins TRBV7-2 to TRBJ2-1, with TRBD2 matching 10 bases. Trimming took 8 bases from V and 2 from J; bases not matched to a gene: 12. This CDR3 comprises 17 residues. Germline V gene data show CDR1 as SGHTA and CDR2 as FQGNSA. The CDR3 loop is CASFTITGTSAYNEQFF. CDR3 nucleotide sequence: TGTGCCAGCTTTACCATAACCGGGACTAGCGCCTACAATGAGCAGTTCTTC. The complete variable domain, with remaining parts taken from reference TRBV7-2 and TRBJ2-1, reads GAGVSQSPSNKVTEKGKDVELRCDPISGHTALYWYRQSLGQGLEFLIYFQGNSAPDKSGLPSDRFSAERTGGSVSTLTIQRTQQEDSAVYLCASFTITGTSAYNEQFFGPGTRLTVL.